Listed below are T cell receptor beta chains from one sample, sequenced in a study of hypomethylating agent response in myelodysplastic syndrome. Profiled with immunoSEQ multiplex PCR; TCRdb holds only in-frame clones, not every one. The sample records around 5,700 clones, roughly 80% being singletons. The sample consisted of bone marrow, taken before or after starting hypomethylating agent treatment for myelodysplastic syndrome (not recorded which). The receptors were gathered from a human donor with myelodysplastic syndrome. The CDR3 runs from the conserved cysteine through the conserved F or W. The D gene is left open where the match is weak. Where a row states a size, it is once, few, many or the class of an expanded clone; other rows omit it.

v_call,d_call,clone_size,j_call,cdr3_aa,cdr3_nt
TRBV7-2,TRBD2,few,TRBJ2-7,CASSLWLAGYEQYF,TGTGCCAGCAGCTTGTGGCTAGCGGGCTACGAGCAGTACTTC
TRBV27,NA,NA,TRBJ1-2,CASSLSRLNYGYTF,TGTGCCAGCAGTTTGTCCCGCCTTAATTATGGCTACACCTTC
TRBV7-9,NA,NA,TRBJ2-3,CASSSSLTRGGTDTQYF,TGTGCCAGCAGCTCTTCACTGACCCGCGGAGGGACAGATACGCAGTATTTT
TRBV7-2,NA,NA,TRBJ2-5,CASSTDKTQYF,TGTGCCAGCAGCACGGACAAGACCCAGTACTTC
TRBV6-5,TRBD1,few,TRBJ1-6,CASSYGTVSPLHF,TGTGCCAGCAGTTACGGGACAGTTTCACCCCTCCACTTT
TRBV7-8,NA,NA,TRBJ2-2,CASSPGVWANTGELFF,TGTGCCAGCAGCCCGGGGGTATGGGCGAACACCGGGGAGCTGTTTTTT
TRBV21-1,NA,NA,TRBJ2-7,CARATRLAGLSEQYF,TGTGCCAGGGCCACGCGACTAGCGGGATTGAGCGAGCAGTACTTC
TRBV19,NA,NA,TRBJ1-5,CASSIIGNQPQHF,TGTGCCAGTAGTATTATAGGCAATCAGCCCCAGCATTTT
TRBV5-5,NA,NA,TRBJ1-3,CASSSGGNGNTIYF,TGTGCCAGCAGCTCGGGGGGAAACGGAAACACCATATATTTT
TRBV9,NA,NA,TRBJ2-2,CASSQQGLGTGELFF,TGTGCCAGCAGCCAGCAGGGTTTGGGGACCGGGGAGCTGTTTTTT
TRBV7-8,NA,NA,TRBJ2-5,CASSPPRETQYF,TGTGCCAGCAGCCCTCCACGGGAGACCCAGTACTTC
TRBV5-6,NA,NA,TRBJ1-4,CASSLVRGANEKLFF,TGTGCCAGCAGCTTGGTTCGGGGGGCGAATGAAAAACTGTTTTTT